The present TCR beta chain was sequenced within a study of CD8 T cells in ankylosing spondylitis. Broader study findings: Reported data indicate significant enrichment of disease-linked clones within matched ankylosing spondylitis synovial fluid. Before this, some motif variants had been reported in reactive arthritis synovial fluid and blood. A motif in TCR beta, a set of fewer than ten highly homologous variants, appeared characteristic of ankylosing spondylitis blood.

Germline loops: CDR1 SGHRS, CDR2 YFSETQ. There are 16 residues in the CDR3. V lost 4 bases to trimming and J lost 12 bases, with 26 bases between them. TCRdb ran MiXCR on the 5' RACE reads and lists one entry per CDR3 protein. The sample holds 300,000 to 400,000 distinct CDR3 sequences, 20% to 25% seen once. This clonotype was observed a few times. Its antigen is still unknown. The sequence was obtained from a male donor with ankylosing spondylitis or in good health (not recorded which). V usage is TRBV5-1 and J usage is TRBJ2-1; possibly TRBD1 for D (6 bases). The sample comprised blood, either unsorted or a sorted T cell fraction (not recorded which). The CDR3 protein is CASSPPPGGQPGGQFF. CDR3 DNA sequence: TGCGCCAGCAGCCCCCCTCCTGGGGGCCAACCCGGTGGGCAGTTCTTC.